This T cell receptor (beta chain) is from a study of T cells expressing NK-cell markers. Study-level information: Obtained from sorted CD3+CD56+NKG2C+, CD3+CD56+NKG2C- and CD3+CD56-NKG2C+ T cells were the TCR beta repertoires. Study-wide results and limits: In over 5 donors, dominant CD3+CD56+NKG2C+ clonotypes ranked among the top 10 CD8+ clonotypes. A few of the donors also had these clonotypes leading their CD3+CD56-NKG2C+ fraction.

5'RACE template switching with UMIs produced the TCR beta cDNA. For each CDR3 protein, TCRdb gives one entry from its re-call of the 5' RACE reads, without DNA. The sample has more than 250,000 distinct CDR3 sequences. Germline CDR1 MNHEY, CDR2 SMNVEV (reference sequence). CDR3 size: 15 residues. About this clonotype itself: What it binds is not known.

The sample consisted of blood T cells: a sorted CD56 or NKG2C T cell subset, CD4+ or CD8+ T cells, or bulk PBMC T cells (not recorded which). The source of this sequence is a young man in good health. The chain joins TRBV27 to TRBJ2-1; TCRdb selects TRBD1, and the lack of DNA leaves this call unchecked. The CDR3 here is CASSLWQGGYNEQFF.